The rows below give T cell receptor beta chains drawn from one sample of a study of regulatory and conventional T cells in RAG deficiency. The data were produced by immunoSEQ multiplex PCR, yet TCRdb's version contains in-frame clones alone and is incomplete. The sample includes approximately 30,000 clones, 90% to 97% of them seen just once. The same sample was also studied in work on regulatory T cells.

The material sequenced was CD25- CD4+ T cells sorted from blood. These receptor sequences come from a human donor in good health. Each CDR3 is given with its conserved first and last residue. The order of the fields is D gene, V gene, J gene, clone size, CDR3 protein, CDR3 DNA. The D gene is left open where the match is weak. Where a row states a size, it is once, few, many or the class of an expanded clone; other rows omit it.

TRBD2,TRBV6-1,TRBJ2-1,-,CASRVAGASYNEQFF,TGTGCCAGCAGGGTAGCGGGGGCCTCCTACAATGAGCAGTTCTTC
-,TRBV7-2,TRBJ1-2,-,CASSLGQTAPGYTF,TGTGCCAGCAGCTTAGGTCAGACAGCGCCGGGCTACACCTTC
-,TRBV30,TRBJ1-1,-,CAWSVQGNTEAFF,TGTGCCTGGAGTGTACAGGGCAACACTGAAGCTTTCTTT
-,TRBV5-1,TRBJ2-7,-,CASNLITGSAYEQYF,TGCGCCAGCAACTTAATCACAGGGTCGGCCTACGAGCAGTACTTC
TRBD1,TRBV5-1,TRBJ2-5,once,CASRVRGQQETQYF,TGCGCCAGCAGGGTGAGGGGACAGCAAGAGACCCAGTACTTC
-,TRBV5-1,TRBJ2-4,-,CASSLLTGVYKNIQYF,TGCGCCAGCAGCTTATTGACAGGAGTTTACAAAAACATTCAGTACTTC
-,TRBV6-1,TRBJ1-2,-,CASESYGYTF,TGTGCCAGCGAGAGCTATGGCTACACCTTC
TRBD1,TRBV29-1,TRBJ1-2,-,CSVARTGGNGYTF,TGCAGCGTTGCCCGGACAGGGGGGAATGGCTACACCTTC
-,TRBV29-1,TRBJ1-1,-,CSVEHRLNTEAFF,TGCAGCGTTGAGCACAGATTAAACACTGAAGCTTTCTTT
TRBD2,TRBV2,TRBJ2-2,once,CAAGGQDGELFF,TGTGCCGCGGGGGGTCAGGACGGGGAGCTGTTTTTT
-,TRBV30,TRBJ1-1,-,CAWSLLVGAFF,TGTGCCTGGAGTCTTCTAGTAGGAGCTTTCTTT
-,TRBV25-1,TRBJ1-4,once,CASMRAENEKLFF,TGTGCCAGCATGAGGGCTGAGAATGAAAAACTGTTTTTT
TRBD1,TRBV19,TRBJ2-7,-,CASSIDFGTGNLYEQYF,TGTGCCAGTAGTATAGACTTCGGGACAGGGAACCTCTACGAGCAGTACTTC
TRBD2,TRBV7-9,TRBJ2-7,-,CASSFRSGTYGYEQYF,TGTGCCAGCAGCTTCAGAAGCGGGACCTATGGGTACGAGCAGTACTTC
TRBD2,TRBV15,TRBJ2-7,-,CATSRAGLAGVYEQYF,TGTGCCACCAGCAGAGCGGGACTAGCGGGAGTATACGAGCAGTACTTC
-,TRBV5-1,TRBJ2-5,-,CASSWQGDQETQYF,TGCGCCAGCAGCTGGCAGGGTGACCAAGAGACCCAGTACTTC
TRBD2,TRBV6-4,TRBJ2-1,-,CASSVASGSGEQFF,TGTGCCAGCAGTGTGGCTAGCGGGAGTGGTGAGCAGTTCTTC
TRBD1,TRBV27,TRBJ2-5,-,CASSRDRLQETQYF,TGTGCCAGCAGTAGGGACAGGTTACAAGAGACCCAGTACTTC
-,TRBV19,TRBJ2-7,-,CASSRTATNYEQYF,TGTGCCAGTAGTAGAACTGCTACTAACTACGAGCAGTACTTC
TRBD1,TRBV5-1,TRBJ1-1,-,CASSGTGGKDTEAFF,TGCGCCAGCAGTGGGACAGGGGGCAAAGACACTGAAGCTTTCTTT
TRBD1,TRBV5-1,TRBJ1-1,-,CASSTGTGGREVEAFF,TGCGCCAGCAGCACCGGGACAGGGGGCAGGGAGGTGGAAGCTTTCTTT
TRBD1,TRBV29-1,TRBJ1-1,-,CSVQTGAGNTEAFF,TGCAGCGTCCAAACAGGGGCGGGGAACACTGAAGCTTTCTTT
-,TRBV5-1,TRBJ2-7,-,CASSLASGGAEQYF,TGCGCCAGCAGCTTGGCCTCCGGCGGGGCGGAGCAGTACTTC
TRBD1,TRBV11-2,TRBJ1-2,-,CASSSDRVYGYTF,TGTGCCAGCAGCTCCGACAGGGTCTATGGCTACACCTTC
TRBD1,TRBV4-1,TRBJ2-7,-,CASSRATGGGSYEQYF,TGCGCCAGCAGCCGGGCAACAGGGGGTGGGTCATACGAGCAGTACTTC
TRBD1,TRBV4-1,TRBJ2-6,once,CASSQEGLRGYGANVLTF,TGCGCCAGCAGCCAAGAAGGCCTCAGGGGGTATGGGGCCAACGTCCTGACTTTC
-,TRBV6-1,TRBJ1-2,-,CASSTHPENYGYTF,TGTGCCAGCAGTACCCATCCGGAGAACTATGGCTACACCTTC
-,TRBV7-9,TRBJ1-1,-,CASSLVGGYTEAFF,TGTGCCAGCAGCTTAGTGGGGGGGTACACTGAAGCTTTCTTT
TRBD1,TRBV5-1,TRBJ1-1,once,CASTQLTGGGVTEAFF,TGCGCCAGCACCCAATTGACAGGGGGAGGTGTCACTGAAGCTTTCTTT
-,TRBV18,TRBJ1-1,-,CASSPISDTEAFF,TGTGCCAGCTCACCGATCTCAGACACTGAAGCTTTCTTT
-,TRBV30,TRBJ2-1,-,CAWSVGGPSDNEQFF,TGTGCCTGGAGTGTGGGTGGCCCTAGCGACAATGAGCAGTTCTTC
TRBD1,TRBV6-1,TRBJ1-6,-,CASSESGQGNSPLHF,TGTGCCAGCAGTGAATCTGGACAGGGCAATTCACCCCTCCACTTT
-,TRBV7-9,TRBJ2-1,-,CASSPSWRERYNEQFF,TGTGCCAGCAGCCCCTCTTGGCGGGAACGATACAATGAGCAGTTCTTC
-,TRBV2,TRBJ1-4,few,CASRPGDVGGKLFF,TGTGCCAGCAGGCCCGGCGACGTGGGAGGAAAACTGTTTTTT
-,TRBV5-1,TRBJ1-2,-,CASSLDSYYGYTF,TGCGCCAGCAGCTTGGACAGCTACTATGGCTACACCTTC
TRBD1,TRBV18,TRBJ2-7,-,CASSPLVTGDAYEQYF,TGTGCCAGCTCACCCCTAGTAACAGGGGACGCCTACGAGCAGTACTTC
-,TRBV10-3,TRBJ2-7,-,CAISPSTYEQYF,TGTGCCATCAGTCCCTCTACCTACGAGCAGTACTTC
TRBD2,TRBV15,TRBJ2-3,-,CATSIRLAADTQYF,TGTGCCACCAGCATAAGACTAGCGGCAGATACGCAGTATTTT
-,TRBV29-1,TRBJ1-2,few,CSVERGGAMGTYGYTF,TGCAGCGTTGAGAGGGGGGGCGCTATGGGGACCTATGGCTACACCTTC
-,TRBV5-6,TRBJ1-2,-,CASSLRTAEHYGYTF,TGTGCCAGCAGCTTAAGGACAGCCGAGCACTATGGCTACACCTTC
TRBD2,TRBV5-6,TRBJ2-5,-,CASSSLTSGTQETQYF,TGTGCCAGCAGCTCCCTGACTAGCGGGACTCAAGAGACCCAGTACTTC
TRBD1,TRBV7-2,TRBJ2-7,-,CASSPQGLPSQRKNEQYF,TGTGCCAGCAGCCCACAGGGGCTCCCTTCCCAACGAAAAAACGAGCAGTACTTC
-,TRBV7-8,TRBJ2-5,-,CASSLDGTGQETQYF,TGTGCCAGCAGCTTAGATGGAACAGGCCAAGAGACCCAGTACTTC
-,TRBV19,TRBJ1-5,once,CASKGHRMGRNQPQHF,TGTGCCAGTAAGGGACACCGGATGGGCCGAAATCAGCCCCAGCATTTT
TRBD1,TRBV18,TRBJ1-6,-,CASSPRQGADNSPLHF,TGTGCCAGCTCACCTAGACAGGGGGCCGATAATTCACCCCTCCACTTT
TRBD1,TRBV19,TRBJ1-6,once,CASRETGTRSLHF,TGTGCCAGTCGTGAGACAGGGACCAGATCCCTCCACTTT
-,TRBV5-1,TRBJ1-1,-,CASSLKTGMNTEAFF,TGCGCCAGCAGCTTGAAGACAGGCATGAACACTGAAGCTTTCTTT